This T cell receptor (beta chain) originates from a study of untreated major depressive disorder (dated 2018 in TCRdb). Context from the whole study: In this cross-sectional case-control comparison, antidepressant-free major depressive disorder patients and individually matched non-depressed controls were compared on T cell phenotype and TCR repertoire. On the study overall, not on this receptor specifically: Because of the strict matching and exclusion criteria, the study sample was comparatively small, which limits how generalizable the findings are. For the sequencing comparisons, one-tailed planned tests were applied to only three Vbeta families that had been selected in advance.

Each depressed patient was matched pairwise with a non-depressed control on sex, age, current smoking status and body mass index. All participants were of European descent. Controls had no current or lifetime mood disorder and scored 5 or less on the Quick Inventory of Depressive Symptoms-Self Report. Major medical conditions, Axis I/II comorbidities, regular medication or illicit drug use, and drinking over 100 g alcohol weekly were applied as exclusion criteria for all participants. From each participant, about 30 ml of peripheral blood was collected into EDTA tubes. CD4+ T cells were purified from thawed PBMCs by magnetic negative selection with the BD IMag Human CD4 T Lymphocyte Enrichment Set. Flow cytometry confirmed that the CD4+ enrichment method typically gave roughly 95% purity. A subgroup of about five case-control pairs, selected blind to chemokine receptor expression and flow-cytometric repertoire skewing results, was subjected to TCRbeta sequencing. Every blood sample was taken in the morning at 8:00 a.m., and Ficoll-Hypaque gradient centrifugation was used to isolate PBMCs. PBMCs were gradually cooled to -80 degrees C for cryopreservation and then kept in liquid nitrogen until assay.

With regard to this clone: The antigen it binds to is not known. No per-base quality is available; no much larger clone lies one base away.

The Qiagen DNeasy Blood and Tissue Kit was used to extract total genomic DNA from the purified CD4+ T cells. Following immunoSEQ immunosequencing protocols, the TCRbeta CDR3 region, as defined by IMGT, was amplified and sequenced. The original methods were these. The immunoSEQ service preprocessed the raw sequence data to correct PCR and sequencing errors. Data were loaded into the immunoSEQ Analyzer and further analyzed with VDJtools v1.0.7. The paired Wilcoxon signed-rank test was used to test differences between patients and controls. Here the immuneACCESS table is served through TCRdb, limited to in-frame sequences with V and J called. Missing clones are a known gap in these copies; in checked studies unresolved V genes cover under half, and the rest lacks a known reason. V and J calls and clone size are those listed in that table; D and trimming were worked out from the DNA. A total of more than 20,000 clones appear in this sample, 85% to 95% of them only once. Around 0.33% of the sample lies in the top ten.

The sample was CD4+ T cells from PBMCs. The TCR originated in a young man in good health.

The sequenced DNA is TGTGCCAGCAGCCCGAACAGGGGAGGCACAGATACGCAGTATTTT. It is translated as CASSPNRGGTDTQYF. The V and J genes are TRBV9 and TRBJ2-3, and TRBD1 matches 7 of the central bases. The germline V gene gives CDR1 as SGDLS and CDR2 as YYNGEE. From its cysteine to its phenylalanine, the CDR3 spans 15 amino acids. Solely the CDR3 DNA is kept, with 45 bases framed from the first base. Trimming accounts for 4 bases at V and 1 base at J, while the number of junction bases matched to no gene is 6.